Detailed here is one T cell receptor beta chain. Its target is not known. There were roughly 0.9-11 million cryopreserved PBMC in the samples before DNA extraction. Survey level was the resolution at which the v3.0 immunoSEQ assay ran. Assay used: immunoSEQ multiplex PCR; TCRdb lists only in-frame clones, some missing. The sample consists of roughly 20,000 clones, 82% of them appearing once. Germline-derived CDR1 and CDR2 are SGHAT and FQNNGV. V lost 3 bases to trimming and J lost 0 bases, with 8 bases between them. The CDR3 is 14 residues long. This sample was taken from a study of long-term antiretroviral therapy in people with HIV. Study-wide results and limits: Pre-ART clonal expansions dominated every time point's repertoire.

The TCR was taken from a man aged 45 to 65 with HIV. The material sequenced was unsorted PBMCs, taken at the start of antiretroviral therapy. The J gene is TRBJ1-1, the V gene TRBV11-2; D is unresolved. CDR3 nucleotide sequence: TGTGCCAGCAGCTTTGGGTTCATGAACACTGAAGCTTTCTTT. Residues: CASSFGFMNTEAFF. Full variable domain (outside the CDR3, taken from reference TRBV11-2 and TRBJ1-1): EAGVAQSPRYKIIEKRQSVAFWCNPISGHATLYWYQQILGQGPKLLIQFQNNGVVDDSQLPKDRFSAERLKGVDSTLKIQPAKLEDSAVYLCASSFGFMNTEAFFGQGTRLTVV.